The 31 T cell receptor beta chains presented below share a single source sample, sequenced in a study of blood T cell repertoires in COVID-19 (dated by TCRdb to 2018 to 2020). Receptors were amplified or captured by the immunoSEQ multiplex PCR assay. TCRdb holds this immuneACCESS table with in-frame rearrangements only. Some clones are missing; in checked studies, unresolved V genes explain under half, and the rest has no known cause. The sample contains 150,000 or so clones, roughly four fifths of them found a single time. The ten largest make up 7% to 10% of the sample. The source material was peripheral blood. These receptor sequences come from a human donor with acute or convalescent COVID-19. The donor label of this sample is uncertain.

This clone has just a few counts. The chain joins TRBV5-6 to TRBJ1-5; tentatively, D is TRBD1 (5 bases). V was cut by 6 bases and J by 1 base, with 14 bases left in between. Per the germline V gene, CDR1 is SGHDT and CDR2 is YYEEEE. This CDR3 region has 15 residues. The DNA of the CDR3 is TGTGCCAGCACCTGGGGGGTGGCCAGCAATCAGCCCCAGCATTTT. It is translated as CASTWGVASNQPQHF.

The chain has TRBV9 and TRBJ1-1, with TRBD1 as a possible D gene (6 bases). The CDR3 consists of 13 residues. V was cut by 3 bases and J by 4 bases, with 10 bases left in between. CDR1 and CDR2 from the germline V gene are SGDLS and YYNGEE. The CDR3 here is CASSARGFTEAFF. The CDR3 DNA reads TGTGCCAGCAGCGCGAGGGGGTTCACTGAAGCTTTCTTT.

The CDR3 nucleotides read TGTGCCAGCAGCCCCTGGCCCGGGGATTCCTACGAGCAGTACTTC. Translation gives CASSPWPGDSYEQYF. The rearrangement joins TRBV9 to TRBJ2-7; perhaps TRBD2 as D (5 bases). The CDR3 is 15 amino acids. V gave up 4 bases and J gave up 1 base, with 15 bases separating them. The germline CDR1 and CDR2 sequences are SGDLS and YYNGEE.

For this clone: At the DNA level, this CDR3 is encoded by other sequences in the same sample as well. The chain employs TRBV11-2 and TRBJ1-2; D is undetermined. This CDR3 spans 14 amino acids. Germline loops: CDR1 SGHAT, CDR2 FQNNGV. Trimming cost V 4 bases and J 0 bases, with 9 bases left between them. CDR3 sequence reads: CASSSYRANYGYTF. Written as DNA, the CDR3 is TGTGCCAGCAGCTCGTACAGAGCTAACTATGGCTACACCTTC.

The V and J genes are TRBV7-2 and TRBJ2-5; TRBD2 is a possible D gene (5 bases). The CDR3 is 14 amino acids. V was trimmed by 3 bases and J by 4 bases, leaving 12 bases between them. Germline CDR1 SGHTA, CDR2 FQGNSA. The DNA for the CDR3 is TGTGCCAGCAGCTTCCCTCTAGCAGGAGAGACCCAGTACTTC. Amino acids: CASSFPLAGETQYF.

This chain links TRBV29-1 with TRBJ1-2; 7 bases line up with TRBD1. This CDR3 comprises 15 residues. Germline-derived CDR1 and CDR2 are SQVTM and ANQGSEA. J gave up 8 bases and V 0 bases, and 12 bases lay outside the gene matches. CDR3 in amino acids: CSVEEPGQRTSGYTF. The CDR3 region has the DNA TGCAGCGTTGAAGAACCGGGACAGCGAACGTCGGGCTACACCTTC.

The chain couples TRBV11-2 to TRBJ1-2; D is unresolved. The length of the CDR3 is 12 residues. Germline V gene sequence: CDR1 SGHAT, CDR2 FQNNGV. The V end lost 0 bases, the J end lost 14 bases, and 13 bases lay between the germline ends. CDR3 coding DNA: TGTGCCAGCAGCTTAGATCTCAGGCTGTCTACCTTC. The encoded protein is CASSLDLRLSTF.

The rearrangement uses TRBV19 and TRBJ1-1, with TRBD1 matching 8 bases. The J segment lost 1 base and the V segment lost 10 bases, leaving 5 bases of the junction unmatched. The CDR3 sequence is 13 residues long. Germline lookup yields CDR1 LNHDA and CDR2 SQIVND (reference sequence). CDR3 bases: TGTGCCACTGGAACAGGGGGGAACACTGAAGCTTTCTTT. Translation gives CATGTGGNTEAFF. Variable domain in full (rest from reference TRBV19 and TRBJ1-1): DGGITQSPKYLFRKEGQNVTLSCEQNLNHDAMYWYRQDPGQGLRLIYYSQIVNDFQKGDIAEGYSVSREKKESFPLTVTSAQKNPTAFYLCATGTGGNTEAFFGQGTRLTVV.

The chain is built from TRBV10-3 and TRBJ2-4; D may be TRBD1 (5 bases). This CDR3 is built from 15 residues. Germline V lookup: CDR1 ENHRY, CDR2 SYGVKD. Trimming shortened V by 3 bases and J by 1 base, and 10 bases separated the two germline ends. The CDR3 bases are TGTGCCATCAGTGAAGGCCCAGGGGCCAAAAACATTCAGTACTTC. As protein: CAISEGPGAKNIQYF.

The rearrangement uses TRBV29-1 and TRBJ1-1, with a tentative D call TRBD1 (6 bases). The germline gives CDR1 SQVTM, CDR2 ANQGSEA. The V end was cut by 7 bases, the J end by 5 bases, with 11 bases between. This CDR3 has 11 amino acids. The CDR3 DNA sequence: TGCAGCGCCGAGGGGGTAACTGAAGCTTTCTTT. This sequence encodes CSAEGVTEAFF.

Points on this clone: An end of the junction does not agree with germline; a read error may underlie this. The V call is TRBV15, the J call TRBJ1-1; tentative D call: TRBD1 (6 bases). Per germline, CDR1 LNHNV and CDR2 YYDKDF (reference sequence). This CDR3 contains 12 residues. CDR3 amino acids: CASREGGTEAFF. The CDR3 nucleotides read TGTGCCTCCAGGGAAGGGGGCACTGAAGCTTTCTTT.

The rearrangement joins TRBV5-1 to TRBJ1-1, with 7 bases identical to TRBD1. The V segment lost 5 bases and the J segment 1 base; nucleotides outside the gene matches: 5. CDR1 SGHRS and CDR2 YFSETQ come from the germline V gene. The CDR3 consists of 14 residues. Here the CDR3 DNA reads TGCGCCAGCAGGGACAGGTTCCCGAACACTGAAGCTTTCTTT. It codes for CASRDRFPNTEAFF.

This clone was recorded once. This chain links TRBV11-2 with TRBJ1-5; 9 bases fit TRBD1. This CDR3 comprises 13 residues. Looked up from germline, CDR1 is SGHAT and CDR2 is FQNNGV. J was trimmed by 5 bases and V by 5 bases; bases with no gene match: 1. The CDR3 sequence is CASSRDRDQPQHF. The DNA of the CDR3 is TGTGCCAGCAGCCGGGACAGGGATCAGCCCCAGCATTTT.

The chain couples TRBV11-2 to TRBJ2-7; TRBD2 agrees at 7 bases. There are 14 residues in the CDR3. CDR1 is SGHAT, CDR2 FQNNGV, per germline. V gave up 3 bases and J gave up 2 bases; unmatched junction bases: 4. The CDR3 spells CASSFHRGAYEQYV. The CDR3 DNA reads TGTGCCAGCAGCTTTCACCGGGGGGCCTACGAGCAGTACGTC.

The chain employs TRBV7-6 and TRBJ1-4; TRBD1 aligns across 9 bases. The CDR3 is made up of 18 amino acids. V trimming: 1 base; J trimming: 2 bases; junction bases outside the gene matches: 8. Germline assignment: CDR1 SGHVS and CDR2 FNYEAQ. The CDR3 region is CASSLVGTGFITNEKLFF. The CDR3 DNA is TGTGCCAGCAGCTTAGTAGGGACAGGGTTCATCACTAATGAAAAACTGTTTTTT.

This clone was detected ten times or more. The chain carries TRBV19 and TRBJ2-2; no reliable D call. Germline V gives CDR1 LNHDA, CDR2 SQIVND (reference sequence). The CDR3 runs to 17 residues. Deletions cut 2 bases from V and 8 bases from J, with 21 bases between. The CDR3 protein is CASSIPPGRSAMGELFF. The DNA of the CDR3 is TGTGCCAGTAGTATACCCCCTGGGCGAAGTGCGATGGGGGAGCTGTTTTTT.

The chain links TRBV5-4 to TRBJ2-1; tentatively, D is TRBD2 (6 bases). CDR1 SGHNT and CDR2 YYREEE come from the germline V gene (reference sequence). The CDR3 is made up of 15 amino acids. V was shortened by 4 bases and J by 1 base, with 12 bases between the two germline ends. The CDR3: CASSRPSGSYNEQFF. As DNA, the CDR3 is TGTGCCAGCAGCCGCCCCAGCGGGTCCTACAATGAGCAGTTCTTC.

The genes are TRBV5-5 and TRBJ2-1, with 10 bases that match TRBD1. The CDR3 sequence is 20 residues long. Germline CDR1 is SGHKS and CDR2 is YYEKEE (reference sequence). V shed 5 bases, J shed 5 bases, and the junction held 22 bases outside the gene matches. CDR3 nucleotide sequence: TGTGCCAGCAGGCCGGGACAGGGGTCCTTGGCAGTCCTAACTGACAATGAGCAGTTCTTC. Translation: CASRPGQGSLAVLTDNEQFF.

V is TRBV11-2 and J is TRBJ2-4; possible D gene TRBD1, 6 bases. Per the germline V gene, CDR1 is SGHAT and CDR2 is FQNNGV. The CDR3 spans 17 residues. V shed 5 bases and J shed 0 bases, with 17 bases lying between them. CDR3 DNA: TGTGCCAGCAGCCCCCCCCCAGGGGTGCTAGCCAAAAACATTCAGTACTTC. Amino acids: CASSPPPGVLAKNIQYF.

This clone was observed a single time. The V gene is TRBV29-1, the J gene TRBJ1-1; D is unresolved. Trimming left V 5 bases short and J 1 base short, with 2 bases between. The germline CDR1 and CDR2 sequences are SQVTM and ANQGSEA. This CDR3 has 10 amino acids. CDR3: CSVQNTEAFF. CDR3 DNA sequence: TGCAGCGTTCAGAACACTGAAGCTTTCTTT.

This clone appeared a few times. V gene TRBV5-1 combines with J gene TRBJ2-1; 7 nucleotides agree with TRBD2. The V segment lost 4 bases and the J segment 5 bases; nucleotides outside the gene matches: 15. Germline V CDR1 and CDR2: SGHRS, YFSETQ. This CDR3 spans 17 amino acids. In DNA, the CDR3 is TGCGCCAGCAGCGCCCTTGGGGGGGAAGTAGACCACAATGAGCAGTTCTTC. Its protein is CASSALGGEVDHNEQFF.

The chain combines TRBV12-5 with TRBJ2-3, with D uncertain. Trimming stripped 4 bases from V and 5 bases from J, with 7 bases between. The CDR3 runs to 12 residues. CDR1 and CDR2 (germline): LGHNT, FRNRAP. CDR3 loop: CASGSTRDTQYF. CDR3 in DNA: TGTGCTAGTGGTTCCACCAGAGATACGCAGTATTTT.

The chain carries TRBV9 and TRBJ1-1, with a possible D match to TRBD1 (5 bases). V was pared by 4 bases and J by 4 bases, with 17 bases between. CDR1 and CDR2 (germline): SGDLS, YYNGEE. CDR3 length: 15 residues. The CDR3 region has the DNA TGTGCCAGCAGCCCCCCGGGCCAGGGTAGCACTGAAGCTTTCTTT. The encoded protein is CASSPPGQGSTEAFF.

The chain combines TRBV29-1 with TRBJ1-4; D gene unclear. Germline loops: CDR1 SQVTM, CDR2 ANQGSEA. This CDR3 comprises 11 residues. Trimming took off 7 bases at V and 8 bases at J, with 11 bases between the two ends. CDR3 protein: CSAPRGEKLFF. The CDR3 DNA is TGCAGCGCCCCCCGCGGCGAAAAACTGTTTTTT.

In its sample, this clone was seen once. The chain combines TRBV18 with TRBJ1-3; no reliable D call. Germline values: CDR1 KGHSH, CDR2 LQKENI. The CDR3 loop spans 15 amino acids. V dropped 2 bases and J dropped 0 bases, with 8 bases sitting between them. CDR3 amino acids: CASSPTGNSGNTIYF. CDR3 nucleotides: TGTGCCAGCTCACCAACGGGGAACTCTGGAAACACCATATATTTT.

This clone was observed a handful of times. The J gene is TRBJ2-7, the V gene TRBV30, with TRBD2 as a possible D gene (5 bases). The ends were cut back, 7 bases at V and 6 bases at J, with 16 bases in the middle. From germline, CDR1 is GTSNPN and CDR2 SVGIG (reference sequence). The CDR3 contains 12 residues. The CDR3 here is CASPRLLGEQYF. The CDR3 DNA reads as TGTGCCTCCCCCCGACTACTCGGCGAGCAGTACTTC.

This clone was seen just once. The chain joins TRBV6-4 to TRBJ2-7, with D possibly matching TRBD1 (6 bases). Deletions cut 4 bases from V and 5 bases from J, with 9 bases between. This CDR3 has 12 residues. Germline CDR1 and CDR2: MRHNA and SNTAGT. CDR3 DNA: TGTGCCAGCAGTGGCAGGGGAGACGAGCAGTACGTC. This translates into CASSGRGDEQYV.

V is TRBV7-2 and J is TRBJ1-2; TRBD1 matches 8 bases. Trimming cost V 3 bases and J 5 bases; bases outside gene matches: 8. The V gene's germline CDR1 is SGHTA and CDR2 FQGNSA. The CDR3 consists of 15 residues. CDR3 in amino acids: CASSFSRTGRYGYTF. The CDR3 DNA is TGTGCCAGCAGCTTCTCACGGACAGGGCGGTATGGCTACACCTTC. Combining the CDR3 with reference TRBV7-2 and TRBJ1-2 gives the whole variable domain GAGVSQSPSNKVTEKGKDVELRCDPISGHTALYWYRQSLGQGLEFLIYFQGNSAPDKSGLPSDRFSAERTGGSVSTLTIQRTQQEDSAVYLCASSFSRTGRYGYTFGSGTRLTVV.

V gene TRBV12-3 or TRBV12-4 combines with J gene TRBJ1-2; D ambiguous. This CDR3 comprises 12 residues. Deletions cut 3 bases from V and 4 bases from J, with 6 bases between. CDR3 sequence: CASSLNSYGYTF. DNA of the CDR3: TGTGCCAGCAGTTTGAACAGCTATGGCTACACCTTC.

The chain carries TRBV5-4 and TRBJ2-2, with 8 nucleotides matching TRBD2. The CDR3 sequence is 17 residues long. After removal of 4 bases from V and 1 base from J, the junction contained 9 bases not matched to a gene. From germline, CDR1 is SGHNT and CDR2 YYREEE (reference sequence). As DNA, the CDR3 is TGTGCCAGCAGCCCACCGGGCGGGGGGCGGAACACCGGGGAGCTGTTTTTT. The encoded protein is CASSPPGGGRNTGELFF.

This sequence joins TRBV30 and TRBJ2-3; 7 nucleotides line up with TRBD1. This CDR3 comprises 14 residues. CDR1 is GTSNPN, CDR2 SVGIG, per germline (reference sequence). V was clipped by 4 bases and J by 1 base; unmatched bases: 5. The CDR3 reads CAWTPGGRTDTQYF. CDR3 sequence (DNA): TGTGCCTGGACTCCAGGGGGACGCACAGATACGCAGTATTTT. The full variable domain, with the rest looked up from reference TRBV30 and TRBJ2-3, is SQTIHQWPATLVQPVGSPLSLECTVEGTSNPNLYWYRQAAGRGLQLLFYSVGIGQISSEVPQNLSASRPQDRQFILSSKKLLLSDSGFYLCAWTPGGRTDTQYFGPGTRLTVL.